These 13 T cell receptor beta chains share one sample of origin, sequenced in a study of blood T cells in healthy people across ages. A J-beta primer mix and a sample-barcoded 5' primer were used in a second PCR of roughly 6 to 12 cycles. TCRdb reprocessed the 5' RACE reads via MiXCR and lists one record per CDR3 protein. This sample carries roughly 700,000 distinct CDR3 sequences, approximately 25% of them seen once, and the ten largest clones take 9% to 9.5%. The same sample was also used in a study of T cells of mothers and their children.

Sequencing was performed on blood. Receptors were obtained from a boy younger than 18 in good health.

This clonotype was picked up a small number of times. One end of the junction fails to match germline, which may point to a read error. This rearrangement joins TRBV12-3 or TRBV12-4 to TRBJ2-2, with D perhaps matching TRBD1 or TRBD2 (7 bases each). The CDR3 consists of 14 residues. The CDR3 sequence is CAGRGGPGAGELFF. As DNA, the CDR3 is TGTGCCGGCAGGGGGGGACCTGGGGCCGGGGAGCTGTTTTTT.

A few counts support this clonotype. The V and J genes are TRBV6-6 and TRBJ1-3, with D unclear. This CDR3 spans 16 amino acids. Deletions cut 0 bases from V and 4 bases from J, with 13 bases between. Germline values: CDR1 MNHNY, CDR2 SVGAGI (reference sequence). The CDR3 DNA reads as TGTGCCAGCAGTTACTCTCGGGAGGGAGCAGGAAACACCATATATTTT. Protein: CASSYSREGAGNTIYF.

For this clonotype: Relative to the germline gene, one junction end is altered; a read error may explain this. This chain connects TRBV27 to TRBJ1-2, with TRBD1 matching 7 bases. The CDR3 runs to 15 residues. Germline CDR1 reads MNHEY; CDR2 reads SMNVEV (reference sequence). The CDR3 DNA sequence: TGTGCCAGCAGCACGGGGGACAGTTTACGCTATGGTTACACCTTC. As protein: CASSTGDSLRYGYTF.

This clonotype has just a few counts. The V and J genes are TRBV12-3 or TRBV12-4 and TRBJ2-6; TRBD2 is a possible D gene (7 bases). This CDR3 has 16 residues. Between the trimmed V and J ends, which lost 2 bases and 3 bases, there was a span of 11 bases. The CDR3 DNA is TGTGCCAGCAGTTTACGGGGGGCCTTTGGGGCCAACGTCCTGACTTTC. Protein sequence: CASSLRGAFGANVLTF.

V usage is TRBV12-3 or TRBV12-4 and J usage is TRBJ1-5; unclear D gene. The CDR3 contains 11 residues. V was trimmed by 10 bases and J by 7 bases, leaving 11 bases between them. In DNA, the CDR3 is TGTGCCACCCAAGTTGACCAGCCCCAGCATTTT. This codes for CATQVDQPQHF.

There are a few counts of this clonotype. CDR3: CASRASGPQETQYF. In DNA, the CDR3 is TGCGCCAGCAGGGCTAGCGGGCCCCAAGAGACCCAGTACTTC. The genes are TRBV5-1 and TRBJ2-5, with 8 bases aligning to TRBD2. Germline CDR1 SGHRS, CDR2 YFSETQ. The CDR3 is 14 amino acids. V gave up 5 bases and J gave up 1 base; unmatched junction bases: 4.

This CDR3 reads CASRSGIGQPQHF. For the CDR3, the DNA is TGTGCCAGCAGATCAGGGATCGGTCAGCCCCAGCATTTT. The J gene is TRBJ1-5, the V gene TRBV6-5; D perhaps matches TRBD1 (5 bases). Trimming stripped 6 bases from V and 6 bases from J, with 12 bases between. Germline V gene lookup returns CDR1 MNHEY and CDR2 SVGAGI. The CDR3 has 13 residues.

This chain connects TRBV9 to TRBJ2-7; tentative D call: TRBD1 (7 bases). With 3 bases removed from V and 4 bases from J, the gap between germline ends came to 11 bases. The CDR3 has 13 amino acids. Germline CDR1 reads SGDLS; CDR2 reads YYNGEE. The CDR3 protein is CASSAGDRYEQYF. CDR3 DNA sequence: TGTGCCAGCAGCGCGGGGGACAGATACGAGCAGTACTTC. The whole variable domain, remainder taken from reference TRBV9 and TRBJ2-7, is DSGVTQTPKHLITATGQRVTLRCSPRSGDLSVYWYQQSLDQGLQFLIQYYNGEERAKGNILERFSAQQFPDLHSELNLSSLELGDSALYFCASSAGDRYEQYFGPGTRLTVT.

This clonotype came up a few times. J is TRBJ1-6 and V is TRBV6-5; D ambiguous. There are 15 residues in the CDR3. Germline CDR1 is MNHEY and CDR2 is SVGAGI. The V end lost 8 bases, the J end lost 7 bases, and 18 bases lay between the germline ends. This CDR3 reads CASSTLVLGNSPLHF. CDR3 sequence (DNA): TGTGCCAGCTCGACCTTGGTCCTGGGGAATTCACCCCTCCACTTT.

This clonotype was seen just once. The V gene is TRBV2, the J gene TRBJ2-2; 10 nucleotides agree with TRBD2. The length of the CDR3 is 15 residues. The germline V gene has CDR1 SNHLY and CDR2 FYNNEI. The junction had 4 bases not matched to a gene; V was cut back by 5 bases and J by 4 bases. CDR3 sequence: CASSRLAGFTGELFF. The CDR3 nucleotides are TGTGCCAGCAGTAGACTAGCGGGCTTCACCGGGGAGCTGTTTTTT. The whole variable domain, remainder taken from reference TRBV2 and TRBJ2-2, is EPEVTQTPSHQVTQMGQEVILRCVPISNHLYFYWYRQILGQKVEFLVSFYNNEISEKSEIFDDQFSVERPDGSNFTLKIRSTKLEDSAMYFCASSRLAGFTGELFFGEGSRLTVL.

This chain joins TRBV2 and TRBJ2-4; D possibly corresponds to TRBD1 (6 bases). The germline V gene has CDR1 SNHLY and CDR2 FYNNEI. The V and J ends lost 4 bases and 5 bases respectively, with 18 bases between them. There are 16 residues in the CDR3. The CDR3 region is CASSVWQGRLENIQYF. The CDR3 nucleotides are TGTGCCAGCAGTGTATGGCAGGGGCGTTTGGAAAACATTCAGTACTTC.

V gene TRBV20-1 combines with J gene TRBJ2-5, with D possibly being TRBD1 (7 bases). This CDR3 region has 16 residues. The germline CDR1 and CDR2 sequences are DFQATT and SNEGSKA (reference sequence). The germline V and J ends were trimmed by 1 base and 4 bases, with 19 bases remaining between them. This CDR3 is CSARVSSRGAGETQYF. CDR3 nucleotide sequence: TGCAGTGCTAGAGTATCCAGCAGGGGGGCAGGAGAGACCCAGTACTTC.

This clonotype appeared a few times. V gene TRBV12-3 or TRBV12-4 combines with J gene TRBJ2-6, with 10 bases matching TRBD1. The CDR3 runs to 15 residues. The V gene end was trimmed by 8 bases and the J gene end by 2 bases; junction bases not matched to a gene: 3. The CDR3: CASGDRGPGANVLTF. The CDR3 bases are TGTGCCAGCGGTGACAGGGGGCCTGGGGCCAACGTCCTGACTTTC.